This T cell receptor (beta chain) was identified during a study of radiotherapy plus CTLA-4 blockade in lung cancer. Some clones are missing from TCRdb's copy, which holds only in-frame ones; the method was immunoSEQ multiplex PCR. The sample records around 99,000 clones, 70% to 90% being singletons. The V gene's germline CDR1 is SNHLY and CDR2 FYNNEI. The CDR3 has 15 residues. V shed 2 bases and J shed 8 bases, with 18 bases lying between them. This specimen was peripheral blood, taken from a patient treated with radiotherapy plus ipilimumab. The chain is built from TRBV2 and TRBJ1-2; D is unresolved. The clonotype was recovered from a human donor with non-small cell lung cancer that progressed on radiotherapy plus ipilimumab. The CDR3 loop reads CASSESSRTMGGYTF. The CDR3 coding sequence is TGTGCCAGCAGTGAATCGTCAAGAACCATGGGGGGCTACACCTTC.